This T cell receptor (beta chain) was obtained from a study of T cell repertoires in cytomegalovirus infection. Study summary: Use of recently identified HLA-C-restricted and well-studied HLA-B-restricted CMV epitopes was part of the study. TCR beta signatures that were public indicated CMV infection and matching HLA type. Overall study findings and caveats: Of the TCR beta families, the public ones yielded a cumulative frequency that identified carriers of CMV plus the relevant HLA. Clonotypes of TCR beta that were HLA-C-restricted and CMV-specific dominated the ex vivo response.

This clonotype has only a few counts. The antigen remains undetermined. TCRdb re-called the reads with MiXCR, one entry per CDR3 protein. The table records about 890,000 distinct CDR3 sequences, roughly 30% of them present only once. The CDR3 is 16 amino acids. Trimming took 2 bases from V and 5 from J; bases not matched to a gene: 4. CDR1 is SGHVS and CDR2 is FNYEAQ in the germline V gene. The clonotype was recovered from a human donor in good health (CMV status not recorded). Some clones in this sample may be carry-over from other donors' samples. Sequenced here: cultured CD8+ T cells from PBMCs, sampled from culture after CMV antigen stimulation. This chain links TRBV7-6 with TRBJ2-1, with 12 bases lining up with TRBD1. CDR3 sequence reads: CASSLRDRGRDNEQFF. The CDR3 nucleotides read TGTGCCAGCAGCTTAAGGGACAGGGGGCGCGACAATGAGCAGTTCTTC.